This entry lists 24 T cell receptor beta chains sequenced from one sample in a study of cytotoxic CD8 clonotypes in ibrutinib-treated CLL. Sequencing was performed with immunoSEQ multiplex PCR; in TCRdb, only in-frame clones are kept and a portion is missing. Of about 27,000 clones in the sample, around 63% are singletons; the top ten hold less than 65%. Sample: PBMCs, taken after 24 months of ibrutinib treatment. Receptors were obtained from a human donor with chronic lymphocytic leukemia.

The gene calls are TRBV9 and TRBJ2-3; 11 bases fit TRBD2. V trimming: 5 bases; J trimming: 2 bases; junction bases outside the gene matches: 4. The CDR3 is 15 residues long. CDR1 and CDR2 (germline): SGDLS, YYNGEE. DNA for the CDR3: TGTGCCAGCAGTCCGGGACTAGCGGTCACAGATACGCAGTATTTT. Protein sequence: CASSPGLAVTDTQYF.

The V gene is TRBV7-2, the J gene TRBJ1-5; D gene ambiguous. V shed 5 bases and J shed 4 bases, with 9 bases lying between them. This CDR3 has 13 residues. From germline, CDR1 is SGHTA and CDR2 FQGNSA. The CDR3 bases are TGTGCCAGCAGCGGAGACGCGAATCAGCCCCAGCATTTT. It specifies CASSGDANQPQHF.

The CDR3 spells CASSVRQGKDGNEQFF. The CDR3 region has the DNA TGCGCCAGCAGCGTACGACAGGGTAAGGATGGGAATGAGCAGTTCTTC. This chain joins TRBV5-1 and TRBJ2-1, with TRBD1 matching 7 bases. V gave up 4 bases and J gave up 7 bases; unmatched junction bases: 14. There are 16 residues in the CDR3. CDR1 is SGHRS, CDR2 YFSETQ, per germline.

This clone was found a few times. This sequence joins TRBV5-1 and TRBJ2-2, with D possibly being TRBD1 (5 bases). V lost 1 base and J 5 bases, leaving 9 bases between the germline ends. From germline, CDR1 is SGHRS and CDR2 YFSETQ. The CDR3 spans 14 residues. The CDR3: CASSLQGSTGELFF. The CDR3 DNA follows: TGCGCCAGCAGCTTGCAGGGTAGTACCGGGGAGCTGTTTTTT.

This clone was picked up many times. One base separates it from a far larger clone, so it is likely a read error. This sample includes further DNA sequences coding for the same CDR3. The CDR3 sequence: CASSLSGGLGGSPLHF. In nucleotides, the CDR3 is TGCGCCAGCAGCCTGAGTGGGGGACTTGGTGGTTCACCCCTCCACTTT. The chain has TRBV4-1 and TRBJ1-6; tentative D call: TRBD1 (5 bases). The length of the CDR3 is 16 residues. Trimming shortened V by 4 bases and J by 9 bases, and 19 bases separated the two germline ends. The germline gives CDR1 MGHRA, CDR2 YSYEKL.

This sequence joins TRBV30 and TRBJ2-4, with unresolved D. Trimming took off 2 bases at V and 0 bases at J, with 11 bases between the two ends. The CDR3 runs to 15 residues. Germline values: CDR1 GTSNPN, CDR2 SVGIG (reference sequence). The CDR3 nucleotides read TGTGCCTGGAGTCCGCAGTACTTAGCCAAAAACATTCAGTACTTC. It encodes CAWSPQYLAKNIQYF.

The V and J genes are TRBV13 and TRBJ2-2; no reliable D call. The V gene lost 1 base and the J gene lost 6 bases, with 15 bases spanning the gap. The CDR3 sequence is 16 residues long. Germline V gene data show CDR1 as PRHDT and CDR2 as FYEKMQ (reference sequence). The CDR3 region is CASSLVLGGFAGELFF. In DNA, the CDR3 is TGTGCCAGCAGCTTAGTATTGGGTGGATTCGCCGGGGAGCTGTTTTTT.

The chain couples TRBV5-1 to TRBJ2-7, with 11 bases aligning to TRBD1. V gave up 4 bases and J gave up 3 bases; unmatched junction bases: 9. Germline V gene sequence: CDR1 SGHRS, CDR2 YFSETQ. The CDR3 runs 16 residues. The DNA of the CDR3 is TGCGCCAGCAGCCACACCGGGACAGGGGGACTCTACGAGCAGTACTTC. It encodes CASSHTGTGGLYEQYF.

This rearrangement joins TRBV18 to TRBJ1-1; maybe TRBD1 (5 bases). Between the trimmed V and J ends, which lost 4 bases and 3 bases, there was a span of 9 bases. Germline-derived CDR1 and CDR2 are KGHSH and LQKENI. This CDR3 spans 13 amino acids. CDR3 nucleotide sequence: TGTGCCAGCTCACGTCAGGGCGACACTGAAGCTTTCTTT. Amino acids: CASSRQGDTEAFF.

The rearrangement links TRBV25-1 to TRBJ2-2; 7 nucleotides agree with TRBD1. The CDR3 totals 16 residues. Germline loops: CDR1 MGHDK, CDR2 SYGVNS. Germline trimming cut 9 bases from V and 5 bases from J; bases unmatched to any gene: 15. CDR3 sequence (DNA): TGTGCCAGTAATAAAGGGGGCGCAGGGTTAACCGGGGAGCTGTTTTTT. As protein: CASNKGGAGLTGELFF.

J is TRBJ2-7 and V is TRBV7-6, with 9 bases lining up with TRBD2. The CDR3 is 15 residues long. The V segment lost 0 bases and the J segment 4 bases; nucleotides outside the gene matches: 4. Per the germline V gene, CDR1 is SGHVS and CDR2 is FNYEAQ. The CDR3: CASSLASGGKYEQYF. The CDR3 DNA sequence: TGTGCCAGCAGCTTAGCCAGCGGGGGGAAGTACGAGCAGTACTTC.

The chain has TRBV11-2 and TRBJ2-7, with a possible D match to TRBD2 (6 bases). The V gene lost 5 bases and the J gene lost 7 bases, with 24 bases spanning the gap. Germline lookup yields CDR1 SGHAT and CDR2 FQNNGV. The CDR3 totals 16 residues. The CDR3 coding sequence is TGTGCCAGCAGCATGGCTCCGGGACTTCGTGAGGGGGAGCAGTACTTC. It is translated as CASSMAPGLREGEQYF.

CDR3 sequence reads: CASTGYGEAFF. The CDR3 bases are TGTGCCAGTACAGGGTACGGTGAAGCTTTCTTT. The chain links TRBV2 to TRBJ1-1; D possibly corresponds to TRBD1 (6 bases). Trimming left V 9 bases short and J 7 bases short, with 12 bases between. Germline V gene sequence: CDR1 SNHLY, CDR2 FYNNEI. This CDR3 is 11 amino acids long.

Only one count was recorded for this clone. The CDR3 DNA reads TGTGCCAGCACCCGACTAGCGGGGCGACGCATGGCAGATACGCAGTATTTT. Translating gives CASTRLAGRRMADTQYF. The J gene is TRBJ2-3, the V gene TRBV7-9; 11 bases line up with TRBD2. Germline CDR1 and CDR2: SEHNR and FQNEAQ (reference sequence). The V and J ends lost 7 bases and 4 bases, in that order; junction bases with no gene match: 13. This CDR3 region has 17 residues.

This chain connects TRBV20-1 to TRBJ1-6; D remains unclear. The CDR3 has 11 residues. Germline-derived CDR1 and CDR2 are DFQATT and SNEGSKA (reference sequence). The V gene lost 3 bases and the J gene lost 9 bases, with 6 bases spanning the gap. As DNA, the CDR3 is TGCAGTGCTAGCGGGATTTCACCCCTCCACTTT. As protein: CSASGISPLHF.

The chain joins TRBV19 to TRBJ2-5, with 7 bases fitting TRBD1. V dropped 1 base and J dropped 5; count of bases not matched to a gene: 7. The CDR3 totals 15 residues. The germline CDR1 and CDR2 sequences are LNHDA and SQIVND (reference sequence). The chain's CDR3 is CASSIARGQRETQYF. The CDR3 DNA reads TGTGCCAGTAGTATAGCAAGGGGGCAGAGGGAGACCCAGTACTTC. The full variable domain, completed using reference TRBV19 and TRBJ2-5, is DGGITQSPKYLFRKEGQNVTLSCEQNLNHDAMYWYRQDPGQGLRLIYYSQIVNDFQKGDIAEGYSVSREKKESFPLTVTSAQKNPTAFYLCASSIARGQRETQYFGPGTRLLVL.

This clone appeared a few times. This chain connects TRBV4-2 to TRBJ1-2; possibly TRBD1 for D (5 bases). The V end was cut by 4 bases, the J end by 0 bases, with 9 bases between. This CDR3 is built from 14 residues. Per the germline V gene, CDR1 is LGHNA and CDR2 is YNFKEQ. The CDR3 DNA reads TGTGCCAGCAGCCTGGGGGAGACTAACTATGGCTACACCTTC. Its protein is CASSLGETNYGYTF.

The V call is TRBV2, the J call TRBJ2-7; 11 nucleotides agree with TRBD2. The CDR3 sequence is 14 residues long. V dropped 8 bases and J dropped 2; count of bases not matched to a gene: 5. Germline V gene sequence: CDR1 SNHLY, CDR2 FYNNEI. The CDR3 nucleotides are TGTGCCAGCTTCCTAGCGGGGGGTGCCTACGAGCAGTACTTC. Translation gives CASFLAGGAYEQYF.

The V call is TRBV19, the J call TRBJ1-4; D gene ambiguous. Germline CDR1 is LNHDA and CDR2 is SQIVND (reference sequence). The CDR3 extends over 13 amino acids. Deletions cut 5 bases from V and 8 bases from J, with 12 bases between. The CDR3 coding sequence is TGTGCCAGTAGTGGACGTTTGGGCGAAAAACTGTTTTTT. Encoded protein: CASSGRLGEKLFF.

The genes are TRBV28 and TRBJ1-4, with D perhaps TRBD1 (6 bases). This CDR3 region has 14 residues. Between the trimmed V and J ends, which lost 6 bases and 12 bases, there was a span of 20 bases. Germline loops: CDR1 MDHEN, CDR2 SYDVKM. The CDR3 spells CASSPPRDIQELFF. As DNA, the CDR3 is TGTGCCAGCAGCCCCCCCCGGGACATCCAGGAACTGTTTTTT. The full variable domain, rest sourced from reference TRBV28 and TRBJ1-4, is DVKVTQSSRYLVKRTGEKVFLECVQDMDHENMFWYRQDPGLGLRLIYFSYDVKMKEKGDIPEGYSVSREKKERFSLILESASTNQTSMYLCASSPPRDIQELFFGSGTQLSVL.

Written as DNA, the CDR3 is TGTGCCTGGAGTAAAGGACAGGGGCAGTACACTGAAGCTTTCTTT. It specifies CAWSKGQGQYTEAFF. The V and J genes are TRBV30 and TRBJ1-1; 9 bases align to TRBD1. J gave up 3 bases and V 2 bases, and 7 bases lay outside the gene matches. The CDR3 length is 15 residues. The germline gives CDR1 GTSNPN, CDR2 SVGIG (reference sequence).

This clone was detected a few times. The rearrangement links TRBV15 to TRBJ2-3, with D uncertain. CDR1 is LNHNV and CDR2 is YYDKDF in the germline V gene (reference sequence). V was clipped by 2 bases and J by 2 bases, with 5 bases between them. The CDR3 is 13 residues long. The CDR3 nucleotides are TGTGCCACCAGCAGACAGACCACAGATACGCAGTATTTT. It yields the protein CATSRQTTDTQYF.

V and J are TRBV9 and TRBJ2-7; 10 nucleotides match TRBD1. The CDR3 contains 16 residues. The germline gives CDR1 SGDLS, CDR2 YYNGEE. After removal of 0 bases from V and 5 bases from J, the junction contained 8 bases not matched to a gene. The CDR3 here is CASSVGPRDRGNEQYF. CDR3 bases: TGTGCCAGCAGCGTAGGCCCCCGGGACAGGGGCAACGAGCAGTACTTC. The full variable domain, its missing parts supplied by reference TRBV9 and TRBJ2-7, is DSGVTQTPKHLITATGQRVTLRCSPRSGDLSVYWYQQSLDQGLQFLIQYYNGEERAKGNILERFSAQQFPDLHSELNLSSLELGDSALYFCASSVGPRDRGNEQYFGPGTRLTVT.

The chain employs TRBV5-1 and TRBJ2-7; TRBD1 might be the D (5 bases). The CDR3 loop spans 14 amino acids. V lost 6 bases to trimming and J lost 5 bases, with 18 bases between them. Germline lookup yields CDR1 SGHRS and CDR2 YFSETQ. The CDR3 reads CASKTGTPEHEQYF. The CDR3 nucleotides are TGCGCCAGCAAAACAGGAACCCCGGAACACGAGCAGTACTTC.